The clone carrying this T cell receptor (beta chain) has a handful of counts. The data derive from a study of blood T cell repertoires in COVID-19. CDR1 is LGHDT, CDR2 YNNKEL, per germline (reference sequence). The CDR3 extends over 14 amino acids. V shed 1 base and J shed 4 bases, with 10 bases lying between them. The repertoire was sequenced with immunoSEQ multiplex PCR; TCRdb's copy has only in-frame clones and lacks some. The sample contains about 250,000 clones, about 82% of which appear only once. The cohort comprised adults aged about 18 to 89 years residing in some 24 US areas. This chain joins TRBV3-1 (or the pseudogene TRBV3-2) and TRBJ1-2, with unresolved D. This TCR was recovered from a woman aged 45-65 years with acute COVID-19. Sequenced input: PBMCs or T cells enriched from blood (not recorded which). CDR3: CASSQVLHSYGYTF. CDR3 sequence (DNA): TGTGCCAGCAGCCAAGTTCTGCACTCCTATGGCTACACCTTC.